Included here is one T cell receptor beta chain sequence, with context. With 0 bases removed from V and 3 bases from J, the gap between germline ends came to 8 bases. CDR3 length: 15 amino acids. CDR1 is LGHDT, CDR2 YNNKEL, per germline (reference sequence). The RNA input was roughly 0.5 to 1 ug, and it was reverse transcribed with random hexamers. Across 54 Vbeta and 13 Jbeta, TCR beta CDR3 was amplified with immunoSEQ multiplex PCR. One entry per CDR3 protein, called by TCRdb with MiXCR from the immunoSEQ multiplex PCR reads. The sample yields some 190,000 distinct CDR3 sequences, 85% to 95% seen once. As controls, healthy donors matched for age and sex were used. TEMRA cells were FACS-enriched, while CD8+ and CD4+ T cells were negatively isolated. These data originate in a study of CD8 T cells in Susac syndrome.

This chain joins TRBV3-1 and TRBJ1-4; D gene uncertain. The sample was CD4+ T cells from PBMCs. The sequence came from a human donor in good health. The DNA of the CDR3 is TGTGCCAGCAGCCAAGAGAGTACGGCTAATGAAAAACTGTTTTTT. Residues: CASSQESTANEKLFF.